These 17 T cell receptor beta chains originate from one sample sequenced in a study of OX40 agonist ivuxolimab in advanced cancers. The data were produced by immunoSEQ multiplex PCR, yet TCRdb's version contains in-frame clones alone and is incomplete. Seen here are approximately 90,000 clones, roughly nine tenths observed once, and the top ten hold about 9%. The specimen was CD4+ or CD8+ T cells sorted from blood, collected in a trial of the OX40 agonist ivuxolimab. These receptors all come from an adult with an advanced solid tumor such as melanoma, head and neck, liver or kidney cancer.

The chain recombines TRBV19 with TRBJ1-3, with TRBD1 matching over 8 bases. From germline, CDR1 is LNHDA and CDR2 SQIVND (reference sequence). The CDR3 is made up of 15 amino acids. The trim removed 3 bases at V and 0 bases at J, leaving 1 base unmatched. The CDR3 here is CASSMTGVSGNTIYF. DNA of the CDR3: TGTGCCAGTAGTATGACAGGGGTCTCTGGAAACACCATATATTTT. The complete variable domain, with remaining parts taken from reference TRBV19 and TRBJ1-3, reads DGGITQSPKYLFRKEGQNVTLSCEQNLNHDAMYWYRQDPGQGLRLIYYSQIVNDFQKGDIAEGYSVSREKKESFPLTVTSAQKNPTAFYLCASSMTGVSGNTIYFGEGSWLTVV.

This clone is a singleton in its sample. The chain joins TRBV27 to TRBJ2-5; D possibly corresponds to TRBD2 (7 bases). Germline V gene sequence: CDR1 MNHEY, CDR2 SMNVEV (reference sequence). Trimming cost V 3 bases and J 5 bases, with 10 bases left between them. The CDR3 has 13 residues. The CDR3 coding sequence is TGTGCCAGCAGTTTCGGGGGGCCGGAGACCCAGTACTTC. Encoded protein: CASSFGGPETQYF.

The J gene is TRBJ1-1, the V gene TRBV30, with D unclear. Germline lookup yields CDR1 GTSNPN and CDR2 SVGIG (reference sequence). The CDR3 is 12 residues long. V was pared by 3 bases and J by 3 bases, with 8 bases between. In nucleotides, the CDR3 is TGTGCCTGGAGAAACCGGGACACTGAAGCTTTCTTT. Translated, it gives CAWRNRDTEAFF.

The chain is built from TRBV29-1 and TRBJ1-4; tentative D call: TRBD1 (5 bases). V was shortened by 1 base and J by 7 bases, with 13 bases between the two germline ends. The germline CDR1 and CDR2 sequences are SQVTM and ANQGSEA. This CDR3 has 14 residues. CDR3 amino acids: CSVEVGGTSEKLFF. CDR3 sequence (DNA): TGCAGCGTTGAAGTTGGGGGGACCAGTGAAAAACTGTTTTTT.

The chain joins TRBV7-2 to TRBJ2-1; 7 nucleotides agree with TRBD2. The germline V gene has CDR1 SGHTA and CDR2 FQGNSA. V dropped 1 base and J dropped 4; count of bases not matched to a gene: 4. CDR3 length: 15 residues. CDR3 coding DNA: TGTGCCAGCAGCTTAGGTCTAGCGGTTTACAATGAGCAGTTCTTC. Translating gives CASSLGLAVYNEQFF.

This chain uses TRBV23-1 with TRBJ2-7; 8 bases match TRBD2. TRBV23-1 is marked as an open reading frame, function uncertain. J was trimmed by 5 bases and V by 4 bases; bases with no gene match: 10. This CDR3 has 15 amino acids. The CDR3 region is CASSRASGRADEQYF. For the CDR3, the DNA is TGCGCCAGCAGTCGAGCCAGCGGGAGAGCGGACGAGCAGTACTTC.

J is TRBJ2-7 and V is TRBV4-1; weak D call: TRBD1 (5 bases). This CDR3 comprises 15 residues. Trimming removed 0 bases from V and 2 bases from J, with 11 bases in between. Per germline, CDR1 MGHRA and CDR2 YSYEKL. The CDR3 loop is CASSQEQVNPYEQYF. The CDR3 DNA reads as TGCGCCAGCAGCCAAGAACAGGTCAACCCCTACGAGCAGTACTTC.

The rearrangement uses TRBV19 and TRBJ2-7; D tentatively fits TRBD1 or TRBD2 (5 bases each). This CDR3 region has 15 residues. The germline V gene has CDR1 LNHDA and CDR2 SQIVND (reference sequence). Trimming stripped 5 bases from V and 0 bases from J, with 14 bases between. The CDR3 protein is CASSGGRQYSYEQYF. CDR3 nucleotides: TGTGCCAGTAGTGGGGGACGGCAATACTCCTACGAGCAGTACTTC. Complete variable domain (other parts from reference TRBV19 and TRBJ2-7): DGGITQSPKYLFRKEGQNVTLSCEQNLNHDAMYWYRQDPGQGLRLIYYSQIVNDFQKGDIAEGYSVSREKKESFPLTVTSAQKNPTAFYLCASSGGRQYSYEQYFGPGTRLTVT.

CDR3 sequence: CASIWSRSHEQFF. CDR3 nucleotide sequence: TGTGCCAGCATCTGGTCCCGTAGCCATGAGCAGTTCTTC. This chain joins TRBV6-1 and TRBJ2-1; D remains unclear. With 7 bases removed from V and 8 bases from J, the gap between germline ends came to 15 bases. The germline V gene has CDR1 MNHNS and CDR2 SASEGT. The CDR3 contains 13 residues.

The chain recombines TRBV7-2 with TRBJ1-3, with TRBD1 matching 7 bases. CDR3 length: 15 residues. Unmatched junction bases numbered 6, after V lost 3 bases and J lost 4 bases. Germline V gene lookup returns CDR1 SGHTA and CDR2 FQGNSA. The CDR3 reads CASSFSDRVGNTIYF. The CDR3 DNA reads as TGTGCCAGCAGCTTTTCAGACAGGGTCGGAAACACCATATATTTT.

The chain is built from TRBV7-6 and TRBJ2-7, with 12 bases identical to TRBD2. The CDR3 runs 14 residues. Germline CDR1 is SGHVS and CDR2 is FNYEAQ. V lost 5 bases and J lost 5; bases outside the gene matches: 4. The CDR3 DNA follows: TGTGCCAGCAGCCCGACTAGCGGGAGCAACGAGCAGTACTTC. It is translated as CASSPTSGSNEQYF. Full variable domain (missing parts from reference TRBV7-6 and TRBJ2-7): GAGVSQSPRYKVTKRGQDVALRCDPISGHVSLYWYRQALGQGPEFLTYFNYEAQQDKSGLPNDRFSAERPEGSISTLTIQRTEQRDSAMYRCASSPTSGSNEQYFGPGTRLTVT.

The genes are TRBV30 and TRBJ1-1; no firm D call. Germline loops: CDR1 GTSNPN, CDR2 SVGIG (reference sequence). This CDR3 contains 13 residues. The ends were cut back, 5 bases at V and 3 bases at J, with 13 bases in the middle. CDR3 loop: CAWGGKGDTEAFF. The CDR3 DNA follows: TGTGCCTGGGGTGGTAAGGGAGACACTGAAGCTTTCTTT.

The gene calls are TRBV19 and TRBJ2-4, with TRBD2 matching 12 bases. CDR3 length equals 20 residues. Germline trimming cut 3 bases from V and 1 base from J; bases unmatched to any gene: 13. CDR1 and CDR2 from the germline V gene are LNHDA and SQIVND (reference sequence). The CDR3 is CASSITLAGGPGRAKNIQYF. The CDR3 nucleotides read TGTGCCAGTAGTATTACCCTAGCGGGAGGGCCGGGGAGGGCCAAAAACATTCAGTACTTC.

The chain combines TRBV29-1 with TRBJ1-2, with TRBD1 matching 8 bases. This CDR3 has 12 amino acids. The germline V gene encodes CDR1 SQVTM and CDR2 ANQGSEA. Trimming cost V 7 bases and J 6 bases; bases outside gene matches: 7. CDR3 in DNA: TGCAGCGGGCACAGGGGGGAGCATGGCTACACCTTC. Its protein is CSGHRGEHGYTF.

The chain couples TRBV6-6 to TRBJ1-5, with D perhaps TRBD1 (6 bases). CDR3 length: 13 residues. Between the trimmed V and J ends, which lost 5 bases and 7 bases, there was a span of 12 bases. Germline-derived CDR1 and CDR2 are MNHNY and SVGAGI (reference sequence). In nucleotides, the CDR3 is TGTGCCAGCAGTCTACAGGGAAACCAGCCCCAGCATTTT. Protein sequence: CASSLQGNQPQHF.

The V call is TRBV7-3, the J call TRBJ2-2; D ambiguous. Per the germline V gene, CDR1 is SGHTA and CDR2 is FQGTGA. The CDR3 length is 15 residues. Between the trimmed V and J ends, which lost 6 bases and 0 bases, there was a span of 11 bases. The CDR3 DNA sequence: TGTGCCAGCAGTCCTGCAGCCCCGAACACCGGGGAGCTGTTTTTT. Its protein product is CASSPAAPNTGELFF.

This chain uses TRBV7-8 with TRBJ2-7; TRBD2 agrees at 16 bases. The CDR3 is 18 amino acids. Germline loops: CDR1 SGHVS, CDR2 FQNEAQ. V was pared by 6 bases and J by 1 base, with 9 bases of the junction left unmatched. Here the CDR3 reads CASRPGTSGRARSYEQYF. The CDR3 DNA follows: TGTGCCAGCAGACCCGGGACTAGCGGGAGGGCCAGGTCCTACGAGCAGTACTTC. Drawing the rest from reference TRBV7-8 and TRBJ2-7, the complete variable domain is GAGVSQSPRYKVAKRGQDVALRCDPISGHVSLFWYQQALGQGPEFLTYFQNEAQLDKSGLPSDRFFAERPEGSVSTLKIQRTQQEDSAVYLCASRPGTSGRARSYEQYFGPGTRLTVT.